The next 25 T cell receptor beta chains were all read from a single sample in a study of T cells in Graves' hyperthyroidism and ophthalmopathy. From RNA transcripts, TCR beta CDR3 regions were amplified. Carried out on the TCR CDR3, a first-round RT-PCR used the HTBI primer set. Via MiXCR, TCRdb re-called the multiplex PCR reads, giving one row per CDR3 protein. The table has 650,000 to 750,000 distinct CDR3 sequences, about 14% seen once; the top ten hold roughly a tenth. What was sequenced was blood. These TCRs come from a woman between 18 and 30 years old with Graves' hyperthyroidism.

This clonotype has a count of ten or more. The chain uses TRBV2 and TRBJ1-5; tentatively, D is TRBD1 (5 bases). The V end lost 10 bases, the J end lost 3 bases, and 16 bases lay between the germline ends. This CDR3 has 14 residues. Germline V gene sequence: CDR1 SNHLY, CDR2 FYNNEI. This chain's CDR3 is CATQRTRDNQPQHF. In DNA, the CDR3 is TGTGCCACGCAGAGGACACGAGACAATCAGCCCCAGCATTTT.

For this clonotype: This may arise from a read error, as a much more abundant clone is one base away. The V and J genes are TRBV7-2 and TRBJ1-2; D uncertain. The CDR3 loop spans 14 amino acids. From germline, CDR1 is SGHTA and CDR2 FQGNSA. Trimming cost V 7 bases and J 2 bases, with 14 bases left between them. CDR3 in DNA: TGTGCCAGCACCTCGGGCATCGGAAACTATGGCTACACCTTC. Its translation is CASTSGIGNYGYTF.

The rearrangement uses TRBV12-3 or TRBV12-4 and TRBJ1-6, with no clear D. The CDR3 runs 13 residues. Trimming cost V 4 bases and J 5 bases, with 6 bases left between them. The CDR3 DNA reads as TGTGCCAGCAGTTATGGACATAATTCACCCCTCCACTTT. It is translated as CASSYGHNSPLHF.

This clonotype was counted only a few times. The chain has TRBV11-2 and TRBJ2-1; possibly TRBD1 for D (5 bases). This CDR3 contains 14 residues. Germline lookup yields CDR1 SGHAT and CDR2 FQNNGV. V shed 3 bases and J shed 12 bases, with 18 bases lying between them. CDR3 protein: CASSLREGRAGQFF. CDR3 DNA: TGTGCCAGCAGCTTGAGAGAAGGCAGGGCTGGGCAGTTCTTC.

The rearrangement uses TRBV11-2 and TRBJ2-1; 13 positions match TRBD2. With 5 bases clipped from V and 0 bases from J, the junction kept 13 bases outside the gene matches. The CDR3 has 20 residues. Germline V CDR1 and CDR2: SGHAT, FQNNGV. The CDR3 loop is CASSLVSGLAGLSSYNEQFF. The CDR3 coding sequence is TGTGCCAGCAGCCTTGTATCGGGACTAGCGGGATTAAGCTCCTACAATGAGCAGTTCTTC. Based on the CDR3 plus reference TRBV11-2 and TRBJ2-1, the full variable domain is EAGVAQSPRYKIIEKRQSVAFWCNPISGHATLYWYQQILGQGPKLLIQFQNNGVVDDSQLPKDRFSAERLKGVDSTLKIQPAKLEDSAVYLCASSLVSGLAGLSSYNEQFFGPGTRLTVL.

The gene calls are TRBV4-1 and TRBJ2-7; 9 bases map to TRBD1. Per the germline V gene, CDR1 is MGHRA and CDR2 is YSYEKL. The CDR3 is made up of 16 amino acids. Unmatched junction bases numbered 5, after V lost 2 bases and J lost 0 bases. The CDR3 bases are TGCGCCAGCAGCCAAACGACAGGGGGAGTCTCCTACGAGCAGTACTTC. This encodes CASSQTTGGVSYEQYF.

This clonotype was counted at least ten times. V usage is TRBV11-2 and J usage is TRBJ2-1, with 13 bases identical to TRBD2. The CDR3 has 15 residues. Germline V gives CDR1 SGHAT, CDR2 FQNNGV. Trimming took 6 bases from V and 7 from J; bases not matched to a gene: 6. The CDR3 region is CASRWTSGSGNEQFF. CDR3 in DNA: TGTGCCAGCAGGTGGACTAGCGGGAGTGGAAATGAGCAGTTCTTC.

CDR3: CASSYSTSGRRSEQFF. In DNA, the CDR3 is TGTGCCAGCAGTTACTCGACTAGCGGGAGACGAAGTGAGCAGTTCTTC. This chain connects TRBV6-5 to TRBJ2-1, with 12 bases matching TRBD2. The CDR3 loop spans 16 amino acids. Germline CDR1 MNHEY, CDR2 SVGAGI. After removal of 0 bases from V and 9 bases from J, the junction contained 6 bases not matched to a gene.

The chain is built from TRBV29-1 and TRBJ2-1; TRBD2 agrees at 11 bases. V gave up 4 bases and J gave up 4 bases; unmatched junction bases: 12. CDR3 size: 17 residues. CDR1 is SQVTM and CDR2 is ANQGSEA in the germline V gene. The CDR3 protein is CSVGLAGTSAGYNEQFF. The CDR3 DNA follows: TGCAGCGTTGGACTAGCGGGGACCTCCGCGGGGTACAATGAGCAGTTCTTC.

This clonotype came up a few times. V gene TRBV10-3 combines with J gene TRBJ1-2; weak D call: TRBD1 (6 bases). The V and J ends lost 8 bases and 6 bases respectively, with 16 bases between them. This CDR3 is built from 13 residues. Per germline, CDR1 ENHRY and CDR2 SYGVKD. CDR3 DNA sequence: TGTGCCATCCGTCAAATGGGGGGCGATGGCTACACCTTC. Protein sequence: CAIRQMGGDGYTF.

This clonotype has only one observation. The chain couples TRBV10-3 to TRBJ1-5; no reliable D call. CDR1 is ENHRY, CDR2 SYGVKD, per germline. The CDR3 is 13 amino acids. V was cut by 10 bases and J by 0 bases, with 10 bases left in between. Here the CDR3 reads CATQENSNQPQHF. The CDR3 DNA sequence: TGTGCCACCCAGGAGAATAGCAATCAGCCCCAGCATTTT.

This clonotype has just a few counts. This chain joins TRBV29-1 and TRBJ1-1, with D possibly being TRBD1 (5 bases). The CDR3 has 15 residues. CDR1 and CDR2 (germline): SQVTM, ANQGSEA. Trimming took 3 bases from V and 3 from J, leaving 17 bases between them. Written as DNA, the CDR3 is TGCAGCGTTGATTGGGGGGAGACGGTAGACACTGAAGCTTTCTTT. Protein product: CSVDWGETVDTEAFF.

V usage is TRBV9 and J usage is TRBJ2-2; unclear D gene. The CDR3 extends over 13 amino acids. The germline gives CDR1 SGDLS, CDR2 YYNGEE. V shed 4 bases and J shed 7 bases, with 11 bases lying between them. The CDR3, as DNA: TGTGCCAGCAGCCCGTGGGTGGACGGGGAGCTGTTTTTT. It translates to CASSPWVDGELFF.

Many counts were recorded for this clonotype. The rearrangement uses TRBV7-2 and TRBJ2-1; 7 positions match TRBD2. The CDR3 is 15 amino acids. V gave up 4 bases and J gave up 9 bases; unmatched junction bases: 12. From germline, CDR1 is SGHTA and CDR2 FQGNSA. CDR3 region: CASSSSAGRPGEQFF. CDR3 coding DNA: TGTGCCAGCAGCTCTTCAGCGGGACGCCCAGGTGAGCAGTTCTTC.

At least ten counts were recorded for this clonotype. The CDR3 region is CASSFARSSYNEQFF. The CDR3 DNA reads as TGTGCCAGCAGCTTCGCCAGGAGCTCCTACAATGAGCAGTTCTTC. V gene TRBV11-2 combines with J gene TRBJ2-1; D gene ambiguous. The CDR3 consists of 15 residues. Germline loops: CDR1 SGHAT, CDR2 FQNNGV. V shed 3 bases and J shed 0 bases, with 9 bases lying between them.

The V call is TRBV20-1, the J call TRBJ1-2; 10 bases fit TRBD1. V shed 6 bases and J 8 bases; nucleotides not matched to a gene: 18. This CDR3 contains 16 residues. Germline loops: CDR1 DFQATT, CDR2 SNEGSKA (reference sequence). The CDR3: CSAQRPPGQGYVGYTF. The CDR3 DNA reads TGCAGTGCCCAGCGCCCACCGGGACAGGGGTATGTCGGCTACACCTTC.

This clonotype was detected ten times or more. The chain joins TRBV29-1 to TRBJ2-7; D uncertain. Deletions cut 6 bases from V and 4 bases from J, with 16 bases between. Germline assignment: CDR1 SQVTM and CDR2 ANQGSEA. The CDR3 spans 13 residues. The CDR3 nucleotides are TGCAGCGTCGACGACCCAACGTCTTACGAGCAGTACTTC. As protein: CSVDDPTSYEQYF.

This clonotype occurred many times. This rearrangement joins TRBV28 to TRBJ2-1; 7 nucleotides align to TRBD1. V dropped 6 bases and J dropped 0; count of bases not matched to a gene: 8. The CDR3 has 16 amino acids. CDR1 and CDR2 (germline): MDHEN, SYDVKM. The CDR3 spells CASRPTGSSSYNEQFF. The CDR3 DNA reads TGTGCCAGCAGACCGACAGGGTCGAGCTCCTACAATGAGCAGTTCTTC.

The chain carries TRBV12-3 or TRBV12-4 and TRBJ1-5, with 7 positions matching TRBD1. CDR3 length: 17 residues. The V and J ends lost 6 bases and 4 bases, in that order; junction bases with no gene match: 15. Here the CDR3 reads CASSPGDRAFGNQPQHF. Written as DNA, the CDR3 is TGTGCCAGCAGCCCCGGTGACAGGGCTTTCGGTAATCAGCCCCAGCATTTT.

Remarks on this clonotype: Relative to the germline gene, one junction end is altered; a read error may explain this. The J gene is TRBJ2-1, the V gene TRBV3-1; D is unclear. Germline loops: CDR1 LGHDT, CDR2 YNNKEL (reference sequence). The CDR3 is 13 residues long. Written as DNA, the CDR3 is TGTGCCAGCAGCCTCCAGGCTTTGTCGGCCAGGATCTTC. Its translation is CASSLQALSARIF.

This clonotype was seen repeatedly, ten times or more. This chain joins TRBV11-1 and TRBJ2-1; 16 bases line up with TRBD2. Germline CDR1 is SGHAT and CDR2 is FQDESV (reference sequence). This CDR3 contains 18 residues. V was pared by 6 bases and J by 6 bases, with 11 bases of the junction left unmatched. Written as DNA, the CDR3 is TGTGCCAGCAGTAGACCGGGACTAGCGGGAGGGCCTTCCAATGAGCAGTTCTTC. Translated: CASSRPGLAGGPSNEQFF. Full variable domain (remainder filled in from reference TRBV11-1 and TRBJ2-1): EAEVAQSPRYKITEKSQAVAFWCDPISGHATLYWYRQILGQGPELLVQFQDESVVDDSQLPKDRFSAERLKGVDSTLKIQPAELGDSAMYLCASSRPGLAGGPSNEQFFGPGTRLTVL.

Only a few counts were recorded for this clonotype. CDR3 loop: CASSVAQTNEKLFF. CDR3 in DNA: TGTGCCAGCAGCGTAGCACAGACTAATGAAAAACTGTTTTTT. V usage is TRBV9 and J usage is TRBJ1-4; D not resolved. The CDR3 runs 14 residues. The germline gives CDR1 SGDLS, CDR2 YYNGEE. Between the trimmed V and J ends, which lost 0 bases and 2 bases, there was a span of 5 bases. Drawing the rest from reference TRBV9 and TRBJ1-4, the complete variable domain is DSGVTQTPKHLITATGQRVTLRCSPRSGDLSVYWYQQSLDQGLQFLIQYYNGEERAKGNILERFSAQQFPDLHSELNLSSLELGDSALYFCASSVAQTNEKLFFGSGTQLSVL.

J is TRBJ2-7 and V is TRBV6-1; D gene ambiguous. Germline-derived CDR1 and CDR2 are MNHNS and SASEGT. Trimming stripped 11 bases from V and 4 bases from J, with 18 bases between. The CDR3 spans 13 residues. CDR3 in DNA: TGTGCCGCCTCAGTCTCCTCTGAGTACGAGCAGTACTTC. It yields the protein CAASVSSEYEQYF.

The table lists this clonotype with many counts. This chain links TRBV6-2 or TRBV6-3 with TRBJ2-1; the D gene is possibly TRBD2 (6 bases). CDR3 length equals 16 residues. CDR1 is MNHEY and CDR2 is SVGEGT in the germline V gene. The V gene lost 6 bases and the J gene lost 0 bases, with 15 bases spanning the gap. The CDR3 here is CASSPYSGSSYNEQFF. DNA for the CDR3: TGTGCCAGCAGCCCATATAGCGGAAGCTCCTACAATGAGCAGTTCTTC.

This chain joins TRBV4-3 and TRBJ2-1; D possibly matches TRBD1 or TRBD2 (5 bases each). This CDR3 has 16 amino acids. V gave up 0 bases and J gave up 0 bases, with 9 bases separating them. Germline V gene lookup returns CDR1 LGHNA and CDR2 YSLEER. The CDR3 DNA follows: TGCGCCAGCAGCCAAGATTTTGGGGGCTCCTACAATGAGCAGTTCTTC. Protein sequence: CASSQDFGGSYNEQFF.